These T cell receptor beta chains were read from a single sample in a study of blood T cell repertoires in COVID-19. Libraries were prepared by immunoSEQ multiplex PCR; TCRdb keeps only in-frame clonotypes and omits some of them. In the table there are some 250,000 clones, around 86% of which are singletons. The sample taken for sequencing was peripheral blood. The receptors shown here come from a woman aged 55-69 years with active or convalescent COVID-19. CDR3s leave out the opening cysteine and the closing phenylalanine or tryptophan. Each record gives: V gene, J gene, CDR3 protein.

>TRBV3-1/TRBV3-2|TRBJ2-1
ASSHPDRGWDEQF
>TRBV7-3|TRBJ2-1
ASSLAGGHNEQF
>TRBV15|TRBJ1-6
ATSRDPRENSPLH
>TRBV6-7|TRBJ1-1
ASRKDRGRLNTEAF
>TRBV18|TRBJ1-2
ASSPPSTGRGRYGGYT
>TRBV6-6|TRBJ1-3
ASSYPPGGSGNTIY
>TRBV7-3|TRBJ2-2
ASSSGGGPMNTGELF
>TRBV2|TRBJ1-5
ASSVGGIQPQH
>TRBV5-4|TRBJ2-5
ASRELAGAQETQY
>TRBV15|TRBJ1-1
ATSMRGNTEAF
>TRBV6-5|TRBJ1-6
ASAGGNNSPLH
>TRBV7-3|TRBJ1-2
ASSSGREYGYT
>TRBV27|TRBJ1-2
ASSLAGLPDYGYT
>TRBV12-5|TRBJ1-1
ASGGTGPNTEAF
>TRBV29-1|TRBJ1-1
SVDWALMNTEAF
>TRBV6-5|TRBJ2-1
ASISTSGGVNEQF
>TRBV3-1/TRBV3-2|TRBJ1-1
ASSQGATEAF
>TRBV18|TRBJ1-3
ASSTDREPGNTIY
>TRBV29-1|TRBJ2-3
SASTGLSTDTQY
>TRBV12-3/TRBV12-4|TRBJ2-5
ASTNLASETQY
>TRBV3-1/TRBV3-2|TRBJ1-2
ASRGEGGYGYT
>TRBV7-6|TRBJ1-4
ASSFRRSGDEKLF
>TRBV6-2/TRBV6-3|TRBJ1-6
ASSNTPGQVNSPLH
>TRBV5-1|TRBJ2-7
ASSLRAAGEQY
>TRBV10-3|TRBJ2-7
AISSRDRSSYEQY
>TRBV7-9|TRBJ2-2
ASSSRTGGSTGELF
>TRBV5-6|TRBJ1-5
ASSFRDDQPQH
>TRBV7-9|TRBJ1-6
ASGPGNYNSPLH
>TRBV20-1|TRBJ2-6
SASGTGLPGANVLT
>TRBV4-3|TRBJ2-2
ASSLRSAPHTGELF
>TRBV9|TRBJ2-2
ASSVQGSYTGELF
>TRBV4-1|TRBJ1-2
ASSSVGGRGT
>TRBV7-3|TRBJ2-3
ASSLSRGDTQY
>TRBV6-4|TRBJ1-3
ASTYIKTDSGNTIY
>TRBV7-9|TRBJ2-7
ASRGRGRGAEFSTYEQY
>TRBV9|TRBJ2-1
ASSGTSGSYNEQF
>TRBV4-1|TRBJ2-7
ASSPGLVTYEQY
>TRBV29-1|TRBJ1-3
SVDSGTWGNTIY
>TRBV4-1|TRBJ2-7
ASSLKRGETYEQY
>TRBV20-1|TRBJ2-1
SASGGLAGELYNEQF
>TRBV19|TRBJ1-2
ASSTRTGGLYYGYT
>TRBV6-2/TRBV6-3|TRBJ2-7
ASSSRTSSIIRWQY
>TRBV30|TRBJ1-5
AWSAPGILSNQPQH
>TRBV6-6|TRBJ1-5
ASSPRGGAGVSNQPQH
>TRBV19|TRBJ1-6
ASSPRTGSPLH
>TRBV5-6|TRBJ1-6
ASRGPGTGISPLH
>TRBV9|TRBJ2-6
ASSVGGGSGANVLT
>TRBV7-9|TRBJ2-3
ASSRTSGGNVDTQY
>TRBV11-2|TRBJ2-7
ASRTILTGASYEQY
>TRBV10-3|TRBJ1-2
AISELGRGDYGYT
>TRBV7-6|TRBJ2-5
ASSETSWETQY
>TRBV7-9|TRBJ1-2
ASNRGSGHT
>TRBV27|TRBJ2-2
ASSLEAGQGAGELF
>TRBV9|TRBJ2-2
ASSVRGQNTGELF
>TRBV5-6|TRBJ1-2
ASSMGSLRGSNGYT
>TRBV11-2|TRBJ2-3
ASRPSIAGAGDTQY
>TRBV3-1/TRBV3-2|TRBJ1-5
ASSQGAQGTNQPQH